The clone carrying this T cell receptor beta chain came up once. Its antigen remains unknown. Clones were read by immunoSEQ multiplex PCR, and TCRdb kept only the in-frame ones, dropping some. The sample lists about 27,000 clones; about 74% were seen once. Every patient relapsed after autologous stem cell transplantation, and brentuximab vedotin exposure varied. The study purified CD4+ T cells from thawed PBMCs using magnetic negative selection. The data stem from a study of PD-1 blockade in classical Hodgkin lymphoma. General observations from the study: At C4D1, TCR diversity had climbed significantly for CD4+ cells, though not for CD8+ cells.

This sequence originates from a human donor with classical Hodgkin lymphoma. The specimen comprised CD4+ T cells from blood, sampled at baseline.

CDR3 amino acids: CASSPTGSYNEQFF. The CDR3 DNA is TGTGCCAGCAGCCCTACCGGCTCCTACAATGAGCAGTTCTTC. The chain recombines TRBV25-1 with TRBJ2-1, with D unresolved. CDR1 MGHDK and CDR2 SYGVNS come from the germline V gene. This CDR3 is 14 amino acids long. Trimming shortened V by 6 bases and J by 0 bases, and 9 bases separated the two germline ends.